This T cell receptor beta chain was retrieved from a study of cytomegalovirus exposure and HLA in healthy donors. Background on the study: Earlier findings included about 120 million unique TCR beta sequences obtained from about 170 million T cells.

CDR1 is SGHDT, CDR2 YYEEEE, per germline. The length of the CDR3 is 15 residues. Between the trimmed V and J ends, which lost 2 bases and 2 bases, there was a span of 11 bases. With respect to this clone: What it recognizes is unknown.

The PCR contained 60 Vbeta and 13 Jbeta primers. The repertoire was sequenced with immunoSEQ multiplex PCR; TCRdb's copy has only in-frame clones and lacks some. Among 150,000 to 200,000 clones listed, roughly 88% were seen once. General study points: Relative to the roughly 700-donor mean, N-insertions were reportedly fewer in an Asian-associated ancestry cluster in a later analysis. Cytomegalovirus-associated status was assigned to roughly 160 TCR beta chains. Researchers had no immune exposure information except CMV serostatus available.

The sequencing input was PBMCs. This chain joins TRBV5-6 and TRBJ1-5; maybe TRBD1 (5 bases). The origin of this receptor is a man between 18 and 35 years old in good health and CMV-seropositive. CDR3 in DNA: TGTGCCAGCAGCTTAAGGGGATCGGGCAATCAGCCCCAGCATTTT. Protein: CASSLRGSGNQPQHF.